This T cell receptor beta chain was sequenced in a study of cytomegalovirus exposure and HLA in healthy donors. Germline trimming cut 6 bases from V and 2 bases from J; bases unmatched to any gene: 10. Germline V gives CDR1 LGHNA, CDR2 YNFKEQ. The CDR3 is 16 amino acids. Primers: 60 Vbeta forward and 13 Jbeta reverse. Data came from immunoSEQ multiplex PCR; TCRdb stores just in-frame clones and leaves some out. The sample yields 100,000 to 150,000 clones, approximately 74% seen once. V usage is TRBV4-2 and J usage is TRBJ2-1, with 7 positions matching TRBD2. Sequenced material: PBMCs. The TCR comes from a man aged 35-49 years in good health and CMV-seropositive. The CDR3 loop reads CASSDQGGRAYNEQFF. The CDR3 DNA follows: TGTGCCAGCAGTGACCAAGGCGGGAGAGCCTACAATGAGCAGTTCTTC.